A single sample gave rise to the 32 T cell receptor beta chains below, sequenced in a study of TIL therapy for anti-PD-1-resistant metastatic lung cancer. The libraries were made with immunoSEQ v3. The data were produced by immunoSEQ multiplex PCR, yet TCRdb's version contains in-frame clones alone and is incomplete. The table has 52,000 or so clones, 80% to 90% seen once. Time point indicated: pre-treatment sample, taken before nivolumab and TIL therapy. Sequencing used blood, obtained at baseline. The receptors originated from a person aged 25 to 80 with non-small cell lung cancer.

CDR3 sequence: CASSQKLAGEGGETQYF. The CDR3 bases are TGTGCCAGCAGCCAAAAACTAGCGGGAGAGGGCGGAGAGACCCAGTACTTC. This rearrangement joins TRBV3-1 (or the pseudogene TRBV3-2) to TRBJ2-5, with TRBD2 matching 11 bases. The CDR3 extends over 17 amino acids. Germline CDR1 LGHDT, CDR2 YNNKEL (reference sequence). J was trimmed by 4 bases and V by 2 bases; bases with no gene match: 9.

The CDR3 DNA reads TGTGCCAGCGGCAGACTAGCAGAGCAGTTCTTC. Translating gives CASGRLAEQFF. This chain links TRBV12-3 or TRBV12-4 with TRBJ2-1; 7 positions agree with TRBD2. V was clipped by 8 bases and J by 10 bases; unmatched bases: 5. The CDR3 runs to 11 residues.

The chain joins TRBV5-6 to TRBJ1-1; D gene ambiguous. CDR1 is SGHDT, CDR2 YYEEEE, per germline. Between the trimmed V and J ends, which lost 6 bases and 5 bases, there was a span of 11 bases. The CDR3 is made up of 12 amino acids. CDR3 sequence (DNA): TGTGCCAGCACTCAGGACGGAACTGAAGCTTTCTTT. Its translation is CASTQDGTEAFF.

CDR3 DNA: TGTGCCAGCAGCTGGTTCGGGCAGGGACAAGAGACCCAGTACTTC. Residues: CASSWFGQGQETQYF. The V call is TRBV7-6, the J call TRBJ2-5, with D possibly TRBD1 on 5 matching bases. Trimming removed 4 bases from V and 2 bases from J, with 14 bases in between. The CDR3 contains 15 residues. The germline gives CDR1 SGHVS, CDR2 FNYEAQ. The full variable domain, completed using reference TRBV7-6 and TRBJ2-5, is GAGVSQSPRYKVTKRGQDVALRCDPISGHVSLYWYRQALGQGPEFLTYFNYEAQQDKSGLPNDRFSAERPEGSISTLTIQRTEQRDSAMYRCASSWFGQGQETQYFGPGTRLLVL.

This rearrangement joins TRBV6-1 to TRBJ2-7; TRBD1 aligns across 9 bases. Looked up from germline, CDR1 is MNHNS and CDR2 is SASEGT. V was clipped by 1 base and J by 4 bases; unmatched bases: 5. The CDR3 totals 15 residues. The CDR3 coding sequence is TGTGCCAGCAGTGAAGTCGACAGGGGGAGGTACGAGCAGTACTTC. It encodes CASSEVDRGRYEQYF.

This chain links TRBV7-9 with TRBJ2-7; D ambiguous. The germline CDR1 and CDR2 sequences are SEHNR and FQNEAQ (reference sequence). This CDR3 is 14 amino acids long. The V end was cut by 5 bases, the J end by 3 bases, with 14 bases between. In nucleotides, the CDR3 is TGTGCCAGCAGCGGGCGGACGGTGTACTACGAGCAGTACTTC. Its protein is CASSGRTVYYEQYF. The full variable domain, in which reference TRBV7-9 and TRBJ2-7 provide the parts outside the CDR3, is DTGVSQNPRHKITKRGQNVTFRCDPISEHNRLYWYRQTLGQGPEFLTYFQNEAQLEKSRLLSDRFSAERPKGSFSTLEIQRTEQGDSAMYLCASSGRTVYYEQYFGPGTRLTVT.

The chain has TRBV27 and TRBJ2-7; 7 bases map to TRBD1. CDR1 and CDR2 (germline): MNHEY, SMNVEV (reference sequence). CDR3 length equals 14 residues. J lost 2 bases, V lost 5 bases, and 6 bases had no gene match. CDR3 amino acids: CASSPRDRTYEQYF. The CDR3 coding sequence is TGTGCCAGCAGTCCACGGGACAGAACCTACGAGCAGTACTTC.

V is TRBV11-2 and J is TRBJ1-5; maybe TRBD1 (5 bases). CDR1 and CDR2 from the germline V gene are SGHAT and FQNNGV. This CDR3 has 14 amino acids. V lost 6 bases and J 0 bases, leaving 9 bases between the germline ends. The CDR3 sequence: CASRGGSSNQPQHF. CDR3 DNA sequence: TGTGCCAGCAGGGGGGGAAGTAGCAATCAGCCCCAGCATTTT. Full variable domain (rest looked up from reference TRBV11-2 and TRBJ1-5): EAGVAQSPRYKIIEKRQSVAFWCNPISGHATLYWYQQILGQGPKLLIQFQNNGVVDDSQLPKDRFSAERLKGVDSTLKIQPAKLEDSAVYLCASRGGSSNQPQHFGDGTRLSIL.

The chain is built from TRBV4-2 and TRBJ2-1; TRBD1 matches at 8 bases. Germline loops: CDR1 LGHNA, CDR2 YNFKEQ. Losses at the gene ends were 1 base for V and 8 bases for J; bases not matched to a gene: 10. This CDR3 has 16 residues. CDR3 nucleotides: TGTGCCAGCAGCCAAGGACAGGGGTTGGCTAGCGATGAGCAGTTCTTC. Its translation: CASSQGQGLASDEQFF.

The V gene is TRBV11-1, the J gene TRBJ2-1, with no clear D. Germline assignment: CDR1 SGHAT and CDR2 FQDESV (reference sequence). The CDR3 loop spans 17 amino acids. V lost 0 bases and J lost 4, with 16 bases in between. CDR3 DNA: TGTGCCAGCAGCTTAGCGGGCCCAACTACCGCGTACAATGAGCAGTTCTTC. The encoded protein is CASSLAGPTTAYNEQFF.

The chain links TRBV9 to TRBJ1-2; 7 bases match TRBD1. Germline V gene sequence: CDR1 SGDLS, CDR2 YYNGEE. Trimming took 3 bases from V and 4 from J; bases not matched to a gene: 9. The CDR3 length is 15 residues. Written as DNA, the CDR3 is TGTGCCAGCAGCGCCCAACCGGGACAGTTCTATGGCTACACCTTC. Translating it yields CASSAQPGQFYGYTF.

The V call is TRBV27, the J call TRBJ1-5; TRBD1 is a possible D gene (5 bases). There are 13 residues in the CDR3. Trimming pared 0 bases from V and 6 bases from J, leaving 6 bases between. Per the germline V gene, CDR1 is MNHEY and CDR2 is SMNVEV (reference sequence). CDR3 sequence (DNA): TGTGCCAGCAGTTTATCGCAGGGTCAGCCCCAGCATTTT. Translating gives CASSLSQGQPQHF.

This clone was seen more than once but under ten times. The chain has TRBV5-3 and TRBJ2-1; a weak D match, TRBD2 (5 bases). TRBV5-3 is an ORF, and what it does is uncertain. CDR3 length: 16 residues. The ends were cut back, 1 base at V and 3 bases at J, with 14 bases in the middle. Here the CDR3 DNA reads TGTGCCAGAAGCTTGTACTCCAGAGAGGGCTACAATGAGCAGTTCTTC. Protein product: CARSLYSREGYNEQFF.

The rearrangement links TRBV13 to TRBJ2-5; D is perhaps TRBD1 (6 bases). Germline-derived CDR1 and CDR2 are PRHDT and FYEKMQ (reference sequence). V lost 1 base, J lost 9 bases, and 18 bases lay in between. CDR3 length: 15 amino acids. For the CDR3, the DNA is TGTGCCAGCAGCTTAGATCAGGGGACCAGGAGACCCCAGTACTTC. Its translation is CASSLDQGTRRPQYF.

V is TRBV7-9 and J is TRBJ2-3; no clear D gene. The V gene's germline CDR1 is SEHNR and CDR2 FQNEAQ (reference sequence). V lost 4 bases and J 5 bases, leaving 10 bases between the germline ends. The CDR3 has 13 residues. CDR3: CASSSRNQDTQYF. DNA of the CDR3: TGTGCCAGCAGCTCTCGAAATCAAGATACGCAGTATTTT. Filled out from reference TRBV7-9 and TRBJ2-3, the complete variable domain reads DTGVSQNPRHKITKRGQNVTFRCDPISEHNRLYWYRQTLGQGPEFLTYFQNEAQLEKSRLLSDRFSAERPKGSFSTLEIQRTEQGDSAMYLCASSSRNQDTQYFGPGTRLTVL.

The rearrangement links TRBV12-1 to TRBJ2-7; the table names TRBD2, a call not compared with the DNA. TRBV12-1 is termed a pseudogene. The CDR3 is 20 amino acids. The CDR3 here is CASSLAIAGGPTWPTYEQYF. The CDR3 nucleotides read TGTGCCAGCAGCTTAGCAATAGCGGGAGGGCCGACATGGCCAACCTACGAGCAGTACTTC.

This chain uses TRBV6-6 with TRBJ1-1; D is unclear. V was cut by 0 bases and J by 5 bases, with 10 bases left in between. CDR3 length: 14 residues. The germline CDR1 and CDR2 sequences are MNHNY and SVGAGI (reference sequence). The CDR3 bases are TGTGCCAGCAGTTACTCGCGCCGGGATACTGAAGCTTTCTTT. This sequence encodes CASSYSRRDTEAFF.

The table lists this clone with a few counts. Additional DNA sequences in this sample encode the identical CDR3. The chain links TRBV7-6 to TRBJ1-1; TRBD1 might be the D (5 bases). Trimming took off 1 base at V and 5 bases at J, with 14 bases between the two ends. This CDR3 comprises 15 residues. The germline gives CDR1 SGHVS, CDR2 FNYEAQ. The CDR3 DNA reads as TGTGCCAGCAGCTTAGTTTCGGGGGGGAATACTGAAGCTTTCTTT. Encoded protein: CASSLVSGGNTEAFF.

The V call is TRBV27, the J call TRBJ2-7; maybe TRBD1 (5 bases). This CDR3 has 16 residues. Germline CDR1 reads MNHEY; CDR2 reads SMNVEV (reference sequence). The V gene lost 8 bases and the J gene lost 0 bases, with 20 bases spanning the gap. CDR3 protein: CASPTLFRGHSYEQYF. Written as DNA, the CDR3 is TGTGCCAGCCCTACGCTCTTTAGGGGCCACTCCTACGAGCAGTACTTC.

The V gene is TRBV6-2 or TRBV6-3, the J gene TRBJ2-1; TRBD1 might be the D (7 bases). Trimming removed 0 bases at V and 3 bases at J, with 15 bases between. This CDR3 is 17 amino acids long. Germline CDR1 MNHEY, CDR2 SVGEGT. Here the CDR3 DNA reads TGTGCCAGCAGTTACTCACCCCCAGGGGGGATCTACAATGAGCAGTTCTTC. This translates into CASSYSPPGGIYNEQFF.

J is TRBJ2-1 and V is TRBV19; 7 bases fit TRBD2. V was clipped by 8 bases and J by 2 bases; unmatched bases: 6. CDR3 size: 14 residues. CDR1 is LNHDA and CDR2 is SQIVND in the germline V gene (reference sequence). In DNA, the CDR3 is TGTGCCAGTTCGCCCGGACTAGCCTACAATGAGCAGTTCTTC. This gives the protein CASSPGLAYNEQFF. The variable domain in full, completed from reference TRBV19 and TRBJ2-1, reads DGGITQSPKYLFRKEGQNVTLSCEQNLNHDAMYWYRQDPGQGLRLIYYSQIVNDFQKGDIAEGYSVSREKKESFPLTVTSAQKNPTAFYLCASSPGLAYNEQFFGPGTRLTVL.

This sequence joins TRBV7-8 and TRBJ1-5, with 7 bases identical to TRBD1. Germline V lookup: CDR1 SGHVS, CDR2 FQNEAQ. CDR3 length: 16 residues. V shed 5 bases, J shed 2 bases, and the junction held 9 bases outside the gene matches. The CDR3 nucleotides are TGTGCCAGCAGCCGAGCCTCCACAGGGGGCAATCAGCCCCAGCATTTT. Translated, it gives CASSRASTGGNQPQHF.

The V gene is TRBV30, the J gene TRBJ2-3; no definite D call. V lost 0 bases and J 4 bases, leaving 23 bases between the germline ends. The germline CDR1 and CDR2 sequences are GTSNPN and SVGIG (reference sequence). CDR3 size: 18 residues. The CDR3 is CAWSVTRSWGTVPDTQYF. CDR3 bases: TGTGCCTGGAGTGTAACCCGGAGTTGGGGAACGGTCCCAGATACGCAGTATTTT.

The rearrangement uses TRBV27 and TRBJ2-7, with 7 bases aligning to TRBD1. The CDR3 has 15 amino acids. CDR1 and CDR2 from the germline V gene are MNHEY and SMNVEV (reference sequence). V gave up 1 base and J gave up 2 bases; unmatched junction bases: 5. CDR3 amino acids: CASSLFSTGPYEQYF. As DNA, the CDR3 is TGTGCCAGCAGTTTATTTTCGACAGGGCCCTACGAGCAGTACTTC.

This chain connects TRBV28 to TRBJ1-5; 7 bases line up with TRBD1. The CDR3 loop spans 15 amino acids. Germline CDR1 reads MDHEN; CDR2 reads SYDVKM. Losses at the gene ends were 6 bases for V and 3 bases for J; bases not matched to a gene: 8. CDR3 amino acids: CASSRSDRVNQPQHF. For the CDR3, the DNA is TGTGCCAGCAGCCGTTCCGACAGGGTCAATCAGCCCCAGCATTTT.

This clone was seen just once. The chain has TRBV19 and TRBJ1-2, with 7 bases identical to TRBD1. The V gene's germline CDR1 is LNHDA and CDR2 SQIVND (reference sequence). V lost 5 bases to trimming and J lost 4 bases; unmatched junction nucleotides: 7. The CDR3 runs 14 residues. The CDR3 DNA is TGTGCCAGTAGTCCCGGGACAGCCCCCTATGGCTACACCTTC. It is translated as CASSPGTAPYGYTF.

This chain uses TRBV20-1 with TRBJ1-1; D remains ambiguous. Per the germline V gene, CDR1 is DFQATT and CDR2 is SNEGSKA (reference sequence). Trimming pared 2 bases from V and 8 bases from J, leaving 9 bases between. The CDR3 consists of 11 residues. As DNA, the CDR3 is TGCAGTGCTAGAAGGGCAGAAGAAGCTTTCTTT. Protein: CSARRAEEAFF.

The J gene is TRBJ2-4, the V gene TRBV12-3 or TRBV12-4; D not certain. Trimming pared 2 bases from V and 15 bases from J, leaving 14 bases between. The length of the CDR3 is 12 residues. In DNA, the CDR3 is TGTGCCAGCAGTTTAAAAGACGTGGTAAGGTACTTC. It encodes CASSLKDVVRYF.

This clone was seen just once. J is TRBJ1-1 and V is TRBV5-1; 7 bases are shared with TRBD1. Per the germline V gene, CDR1 is SGHRS and CDR2 is YFSETQ. J gave up 5 bases and V 3 bases, and 4 bases lay outside the gene matches. The CDR3 has 13 amino acids. The CDR3 DNA reads as TGCGCCAGCAGCTCGCAGGGGGAAACTGAAGCTTTCTTT. Protein: CASSSQGETEAFF.

This chain joins TRBV19 and TRBJ2-1; 10 nucleotides line up with TRBD1. The junction had 6 bases not matched to a gene; V was cut back by 7 bases and J by 6 bases. The CDR3 extends over 14 amino acids. The germline CDR1 and CDR2 sequences are LNHDA and SQIVND (reference sequence). CDR3 DNA: TGTGCCAGTATCGGGACAGGGGAGGGCAATGAGCAGTTCTTC. As protein: CASIGTGEGNEQFF.

The chain employs TRBV19 and TRBJ1-3, with no clear D. Trimming took off 5 bases at V and 0 bases at J, with 17 bases between the two ends. The CDR3 is made up of 17 amino acids. The germline gives CDR1 LNHDA, CDR2 SQIVND (reference sequence). As DNA, the CDR3 is TGTGCCAGTAGTGTACCCCCGAGGAAGAGCTCTGGAAACACCATATATTTT. Amino acid sequence: CASSVPPRKSSGNTIYF.

This clone was observed a single time. This sequence joins TRBV7-2 and TRBJ2-7, with TRBD2 identical over 11 bases. The ends lost 2 bases at V and 0 bases at J; junction bases unmatched: 9. CDR1 is SGHTA and CDR2 is FQGNSA in the germline V gene. The CDR3 consists of 18 residues. CDR3 loop: CASSLRGLADTSSYEQYF. For the CDR3, the DNA is TGTGCCAGCAGCTTACGGGGACTAGCGGATACAAGCTCCTACGAGCAGTACTTC. Full variable domain (outside the CDR3, taken from reference TRBV7-2 and TRBJ2-7): GAGVSQSPSNKVTEKGKDVELRCDPISGHTALYWYRQSLGQGLEFLIYFQGNSAPDKSGLPSDRFSAERTGGSVSTLTIQRTQQEDSAVYLCASSLRGLADTSSYEQYFGPGTRLTVT.